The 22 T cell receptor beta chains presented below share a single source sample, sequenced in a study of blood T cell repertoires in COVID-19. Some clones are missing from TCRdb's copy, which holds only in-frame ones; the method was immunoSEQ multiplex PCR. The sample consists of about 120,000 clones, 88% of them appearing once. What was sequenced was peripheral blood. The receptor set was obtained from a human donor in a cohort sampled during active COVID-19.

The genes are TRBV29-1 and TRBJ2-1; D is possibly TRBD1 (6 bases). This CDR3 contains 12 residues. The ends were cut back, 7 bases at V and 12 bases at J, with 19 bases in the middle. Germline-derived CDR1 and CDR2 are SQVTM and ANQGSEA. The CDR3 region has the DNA TGCAGCGGATCCAACAGGGAGTCCGTGCAGTTCTTC. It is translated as CSGSNRESVQFF.

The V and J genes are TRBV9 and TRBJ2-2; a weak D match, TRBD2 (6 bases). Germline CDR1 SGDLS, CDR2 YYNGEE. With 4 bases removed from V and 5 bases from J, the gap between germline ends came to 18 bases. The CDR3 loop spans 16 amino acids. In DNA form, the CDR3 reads TGTGCCAGCAGCCCGCGGGACCGAGGAGTAACCGGGGAGCTGTTTTTT. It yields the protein CASSPRDRGVTGELFF.

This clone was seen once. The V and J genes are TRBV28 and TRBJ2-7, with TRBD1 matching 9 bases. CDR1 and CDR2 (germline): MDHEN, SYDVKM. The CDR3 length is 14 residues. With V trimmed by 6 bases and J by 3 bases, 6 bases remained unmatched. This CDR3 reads CASSIGTGSYEQYF. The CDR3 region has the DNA TGTGCCAGCAGCATAGGGACAGGGAGCTACGAGCAGTACTTC.

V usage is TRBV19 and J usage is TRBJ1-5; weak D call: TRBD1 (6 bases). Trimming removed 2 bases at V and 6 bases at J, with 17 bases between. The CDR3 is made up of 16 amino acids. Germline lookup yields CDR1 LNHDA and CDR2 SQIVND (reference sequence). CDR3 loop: CASSITGQGMSQPQHF. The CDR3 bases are TGTGCCAGTAGTATAACGGGCCAGGGGATGAGTCAGCCCCAGCATTTT.

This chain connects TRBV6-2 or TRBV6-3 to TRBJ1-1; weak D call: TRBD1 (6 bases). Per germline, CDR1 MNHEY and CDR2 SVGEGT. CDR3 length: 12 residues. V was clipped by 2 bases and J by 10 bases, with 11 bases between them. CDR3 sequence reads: CASSYPRGRAFF. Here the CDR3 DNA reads TGTGCCAGCAGTTACCCCAGGGGTAGAGCTTTCTTT.

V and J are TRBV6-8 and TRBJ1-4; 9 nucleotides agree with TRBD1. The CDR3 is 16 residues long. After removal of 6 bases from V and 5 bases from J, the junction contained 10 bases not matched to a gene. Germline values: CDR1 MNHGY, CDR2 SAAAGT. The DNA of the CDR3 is TGTGCCAGCAGCCCTAATGGGACAGGGAGGAATGAAAAACTGTTTTTT. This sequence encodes CASSPNGTGRNEKLFF.

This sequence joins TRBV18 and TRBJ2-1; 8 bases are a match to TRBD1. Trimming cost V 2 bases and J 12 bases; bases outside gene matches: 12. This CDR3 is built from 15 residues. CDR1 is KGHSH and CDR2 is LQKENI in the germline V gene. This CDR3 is CASSPGTGLPFVQFF. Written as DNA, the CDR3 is TGTGCCAGCTCACCAGGGACAGGCCTTCCTTTTGTGCAGTTCTTC. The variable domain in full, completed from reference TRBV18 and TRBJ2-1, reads NAGVMQNPRHLVRRRGQEARLRCSPMKGHSHVYWYRQLPEEGLKFMVYLQKENIIDESGMPKERFSAEFPKEGPSILRIQQVVRGDSAAYFCASSPGTGLPFVQFFGPGTRLTVL.

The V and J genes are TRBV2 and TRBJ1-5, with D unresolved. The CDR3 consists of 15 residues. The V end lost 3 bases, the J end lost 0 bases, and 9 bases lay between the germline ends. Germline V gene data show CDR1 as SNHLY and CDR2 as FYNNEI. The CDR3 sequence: CASSDRTASNQPQHF. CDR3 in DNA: TGTGCCAGCAGTGATCGAACAGCTAGCAATCAGCCCCAGCATTTT.

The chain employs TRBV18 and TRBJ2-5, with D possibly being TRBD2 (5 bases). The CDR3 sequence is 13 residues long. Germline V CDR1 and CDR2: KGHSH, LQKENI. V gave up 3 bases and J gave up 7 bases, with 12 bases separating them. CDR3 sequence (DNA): TGTGCCAGCTCACCGAGGCGTGAGGGGACCCAGTACTTC. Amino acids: CASSPRREGTQYF.

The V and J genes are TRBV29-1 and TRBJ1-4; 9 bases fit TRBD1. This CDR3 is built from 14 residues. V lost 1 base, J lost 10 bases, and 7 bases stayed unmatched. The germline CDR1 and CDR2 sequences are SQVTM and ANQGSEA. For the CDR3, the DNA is TGCAGCGTTGAAGGGGACAGGGCGACGGGAAAACTGTTTTTT. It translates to CSVEGDRATGKLFF. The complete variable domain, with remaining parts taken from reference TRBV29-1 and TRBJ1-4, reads SAVISQKPSRDICQRGTSLTIQCQVDSQVTMMFWYRQQPGQSLTLIATANQGSEATYESGFVIDKFPISRPNLTFSTLTVSNMSPEDSSIYLCSVEGDRATGKLFFGSGTQLSVL.

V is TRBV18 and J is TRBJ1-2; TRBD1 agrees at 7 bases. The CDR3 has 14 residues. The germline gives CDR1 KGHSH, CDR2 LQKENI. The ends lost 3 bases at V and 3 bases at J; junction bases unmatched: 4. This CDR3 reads CASSPDREDYGYTF. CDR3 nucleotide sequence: TGTGCCAGCTCACCTGACAGGGAGGACTATGGCTACACCTTC.

The CDR3 DNA is TGTGCCAGCAGTTACGCTAGCGGGGGGCGCAATGAGCAGTTCTTC. Its protein product is CASSYASGGRNEQFF. The chain joins TRBV6-2 or TRBV6-3 to TRBJ2-1, with TRBD2 matching over 11 bases. V dropped 2 bases and J dropped 6; count of bases not matched to a gene: 3. The germline gives CDR1 MNHEY, CDR2 SVGEGT. This CDR3 is built from 15 residues.

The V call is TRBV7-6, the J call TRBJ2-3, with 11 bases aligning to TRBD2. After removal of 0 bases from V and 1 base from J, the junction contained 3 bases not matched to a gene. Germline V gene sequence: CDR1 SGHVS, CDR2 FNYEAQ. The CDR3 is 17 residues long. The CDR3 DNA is TGTGCCAGCAGCTTAGCCGGGACTAGCGGAGGCACAGATACGCAGTATTTT. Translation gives CASSLAGTSGGTDTQYF.

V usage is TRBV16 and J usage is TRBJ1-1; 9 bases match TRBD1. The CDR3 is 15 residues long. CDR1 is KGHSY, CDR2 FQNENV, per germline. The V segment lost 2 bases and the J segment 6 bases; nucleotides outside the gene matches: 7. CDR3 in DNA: TGTGCCAGCAGCCAACTGACAGGGGGAAAGGCTGAAGCTTTCTTT. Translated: CASSQLTGGKAEAFF. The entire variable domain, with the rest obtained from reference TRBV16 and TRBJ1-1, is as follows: GEEVAQTPKHLVRGEGQKAKLYCAPIKGHSYVFWYQQVLKNEFKFLISFQNENVFDETGMPKERFSAKCLPNSPCSLEIQATKLEDSAVYFCASSQLTGGKAEAFFGQGTRLTVV.

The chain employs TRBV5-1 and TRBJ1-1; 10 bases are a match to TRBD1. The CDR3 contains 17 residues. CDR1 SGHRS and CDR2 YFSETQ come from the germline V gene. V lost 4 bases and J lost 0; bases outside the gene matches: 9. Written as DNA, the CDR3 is TGCGCCAGCAGCCTGTCCGGGACAGGGGCAATGAACACTGAAGCTTTCTTT. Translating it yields CASSLSGTGAMNTEAFF.

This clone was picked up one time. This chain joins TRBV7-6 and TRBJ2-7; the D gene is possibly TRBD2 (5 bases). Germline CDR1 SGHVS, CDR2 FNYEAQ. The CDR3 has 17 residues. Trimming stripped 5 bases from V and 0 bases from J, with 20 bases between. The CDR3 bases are TGTGCCAGCAGCGCGGGCGGGCCAACCTATAGCTCCTACGAGCAGTACTTC. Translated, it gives CASSAGGPTYSSYEQYF.

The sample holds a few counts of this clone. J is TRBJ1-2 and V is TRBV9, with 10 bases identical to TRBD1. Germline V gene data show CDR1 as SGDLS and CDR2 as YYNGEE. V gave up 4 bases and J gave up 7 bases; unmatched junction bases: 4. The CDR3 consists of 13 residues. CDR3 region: CASSSRQGAGYTF. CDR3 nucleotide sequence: TGTGCCAGCAGCTCCCGACAGGGGGCTGGCTACACCTTC. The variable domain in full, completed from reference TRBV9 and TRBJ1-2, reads DSGVTQTPKHLITATGQRVTLRCSPRSGDLSVYWYQQSLDQGLQFLIQYYNGEERAKGNILERFSAQQFPDLHSELNLSSLELGDSALYFCASSSRQGAGYTFGSGTRLTVV.

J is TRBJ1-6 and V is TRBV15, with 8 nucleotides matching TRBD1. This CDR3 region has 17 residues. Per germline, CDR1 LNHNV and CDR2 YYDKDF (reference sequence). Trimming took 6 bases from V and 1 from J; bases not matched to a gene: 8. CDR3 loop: CATRPGGIASYNSPLHF. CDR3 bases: TGTGCCACCAGGCCAGGGGGCATAGCGTCCTATAATTCACCCCTCCACTTT. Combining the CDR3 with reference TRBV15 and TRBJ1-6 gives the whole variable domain DAMVIQNPRYQVTQFGKPVTLSCSQTLNHNVMYWYQQKSSQAPKLLFHYYDKDFNNEADTPDNFQSRRPNTSFCFLDIRSPGLGDTAMYLCATRPGGIASYNSPLHFGNGTRLTVT.

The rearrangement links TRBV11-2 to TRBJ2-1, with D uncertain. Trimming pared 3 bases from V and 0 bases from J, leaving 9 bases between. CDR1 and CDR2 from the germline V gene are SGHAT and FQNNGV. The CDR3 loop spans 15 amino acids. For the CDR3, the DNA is TGTGCCAGCAGCTTCACCGCTAGCTCCTACAATGAGCAGTTCTTC. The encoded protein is CASSFTASSYNEQFF.

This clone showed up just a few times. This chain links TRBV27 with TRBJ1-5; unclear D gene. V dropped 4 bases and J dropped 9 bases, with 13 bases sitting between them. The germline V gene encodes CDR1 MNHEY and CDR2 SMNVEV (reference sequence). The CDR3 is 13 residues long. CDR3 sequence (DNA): TGTGCCAGCAGTTATACCCCTAGTCGGCCCCAGCATTTT. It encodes CASSYTPSRPQHF.

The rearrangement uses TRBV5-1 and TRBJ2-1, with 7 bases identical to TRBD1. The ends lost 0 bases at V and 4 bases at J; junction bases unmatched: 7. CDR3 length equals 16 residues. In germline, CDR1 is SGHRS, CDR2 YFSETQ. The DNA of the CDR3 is TGCGCCAGCAGCTTGGCCGGGGACAGTAAATACAATGAGCAGTTCTTC. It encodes CASSLAGDSKYNEQFF.

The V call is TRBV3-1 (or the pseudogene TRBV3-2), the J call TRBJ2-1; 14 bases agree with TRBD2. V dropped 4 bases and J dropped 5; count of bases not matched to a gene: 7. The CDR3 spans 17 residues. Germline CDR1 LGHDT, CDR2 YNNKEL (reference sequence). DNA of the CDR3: TGTGCCAGCAGCCGATTCGGGACTAGCGGGAGACACAATGAGCAGTTCTTC. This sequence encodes CASSRFGTSGRHNEQFF.